This T cell receptor beta chain was identified during a study of T cells after yellow fever vaccination. UMIs were added to TCR cDNA along with a universal primer site when it was made by 5'RACE template switching. One entry per CDR3 protein results from TCRdb running MiXCR on the 5' RACE reads. Seen here are more than 300,000 distinct CDR3 sequences, approximately 12% observed once, and the top ten hold 3% to 4%. Trimming removed 2 bases from V and 10 bases from J, with 9 bases in between. The CDR3 is made up of 13 amino acids. The germline gives CDR1 LGHNA, CDR2 YSLEER. About this clonotype itself: Its cognate antigen is unknown.

General study results and limits: Weaker, the secondary response peaked sooner, at day 5 versus 15. The CD4 compartment and the CD8 compartment contained a small share of clonotypes in common. Bulk-population clonotypes that are abundant could appear as contaminants in FACS-sorted repertoires.

The clonotype was recovered from a young man who received the YFV17D yellow fever vaccine. The specimen was CD4+ T cells sorted from PBMCs, collected 45 days after the yellow fever booster vaccination. The chain employs TRBV4-3 and TRBJ1-6, with D unclear. As DNA, the CDR3 is TGCGCCAGCAGCCAATTGGGGAGCTCACCCCTCCACTTT. Translated, it gives CASSQLGSSPLHF.